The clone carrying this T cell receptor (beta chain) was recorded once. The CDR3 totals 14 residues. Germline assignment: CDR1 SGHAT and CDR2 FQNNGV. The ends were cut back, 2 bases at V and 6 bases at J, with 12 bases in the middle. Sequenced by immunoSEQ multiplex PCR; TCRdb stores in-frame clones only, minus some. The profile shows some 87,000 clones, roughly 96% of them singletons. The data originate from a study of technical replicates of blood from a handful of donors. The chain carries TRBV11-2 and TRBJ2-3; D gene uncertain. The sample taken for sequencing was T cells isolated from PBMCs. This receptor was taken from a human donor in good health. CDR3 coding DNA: TGTGCCAGCAGCTTAATTAGCTTATCGGATACGCAGTATTTT. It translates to CASSLISLSDTQYF.